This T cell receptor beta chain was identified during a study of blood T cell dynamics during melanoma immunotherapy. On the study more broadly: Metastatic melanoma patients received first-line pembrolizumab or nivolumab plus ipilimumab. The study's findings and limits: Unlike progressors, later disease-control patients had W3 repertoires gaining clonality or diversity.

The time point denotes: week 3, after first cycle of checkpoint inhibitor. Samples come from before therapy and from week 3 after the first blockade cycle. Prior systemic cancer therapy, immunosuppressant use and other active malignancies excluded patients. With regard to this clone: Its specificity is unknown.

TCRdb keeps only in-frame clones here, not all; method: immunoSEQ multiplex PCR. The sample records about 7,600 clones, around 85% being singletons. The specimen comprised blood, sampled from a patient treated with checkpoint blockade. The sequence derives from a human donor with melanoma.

The DNA for the CDR3 is TGTGCCTGGAGTGGGGGTTTTGGAAACACCATATATTTT. This translates into CAWSGGFGNTIYF. The chain combines TRBV30 with TRBJ1-3, with D unclear. The CDR3 contains 13 residues. Germline lookup yields CDR1 GTSNPN and CDR2 SVGIG (reference sequence). Trimming shortened V by 1 base and J by 3 bases, and 7 bases separated the two germline ends.